This T cell receptor (beta chain) stems from a study of OX40 agonist ivuxolimab in advanced cancers. V dropped 6 bases and J dropped 5 bases, with 13 bases sitting between them. The germline CDR1 and CDR2 sequences are MRHNA and SNTAGT. This CDR3 has 14 residues. Method: immunoSEQ multiplex PCR; TCRdb's copy keeps in-frame clones and lacks some. The sample carries nearly 80,000 clones, roughly 88% recorded once. This sequence joins TRBV6-4 and TRBJ2-2; no reliable D call. This clonotype was sampled from an adult with an advanced solid tumor such as melanoma, head and neck, liver or kidney cancer. Material: CD4+ or CD8+ T cells sorted from blood, obtained in a trial of the OX40 agonist ivuxolimab. The CDR3 sequence is CASRPEYLTGELFF. CDR3 nucleotides: TGTGCCAGCAGACCGGAATATTTAACCGGGGAGCTGTTTTTT.